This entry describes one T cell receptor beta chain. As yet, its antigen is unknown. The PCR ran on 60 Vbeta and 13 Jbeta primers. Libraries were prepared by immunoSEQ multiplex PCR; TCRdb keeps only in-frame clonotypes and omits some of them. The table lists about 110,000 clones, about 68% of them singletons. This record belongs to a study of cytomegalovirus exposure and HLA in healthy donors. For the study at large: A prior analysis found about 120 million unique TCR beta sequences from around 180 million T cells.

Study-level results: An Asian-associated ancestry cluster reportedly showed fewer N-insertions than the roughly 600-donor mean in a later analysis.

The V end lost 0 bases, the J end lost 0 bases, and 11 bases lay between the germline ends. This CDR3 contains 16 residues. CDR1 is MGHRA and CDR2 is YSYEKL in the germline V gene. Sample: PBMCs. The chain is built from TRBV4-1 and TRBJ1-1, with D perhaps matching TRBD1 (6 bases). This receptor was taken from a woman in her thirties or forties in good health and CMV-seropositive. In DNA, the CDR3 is TGCGCCAGCAGCCAAGACGCAGGGGCCATGAACACTGAAGCTTTCTTT. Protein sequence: CASSQDAGAMNTEAFF.